The entry below describes one T cell receptor (beta chain). The data were taken from a study of response to subunit inactivated influenza vaccine. Using its own MiXCR run on the RT-PCR reads, TCRdb lists one record per CDR3 protein. The data show under 850,000 distinct CDR3 sequences, around 20% seen once. The CDR3 has 13 residues. Trimming pared 3 bases from V and 5 bases from J, leaving 13 bases between. Germline V gene data show CDR1 as DFQATT and CDR2 as SNEGSKA (reference sequence). The sample consisted of PBMCs from blood, taken roughly 5 days after vaccination. The rearrangement uses TRBV20-1 and TRBJ1-1; D uncertain. This receptor was obtained from a man in his forties or fifties who received an inactivated influenza vaccine. This CDR3 is CSARGPGGTEAFF. The DNA for the CDR3 is TGCAGTGCTAGGGGCCCCGGTGGTACTGAAGCTTTCTTT.